Shown below are 8 T cell receptor beta chains from a single sample sequenced in a study of T cells in Graves' hyperthyroidism and ophthalmopathy. The CDR3 regions of TCR beta were amplified from RNA transcripts. In the first-round RT-PCR of the TCR CDR3, the HTBI primer set was used. MiXCR, applied by TCRdb to the multiplex PCR reads, yields one record per CDR3 protein. This table has a few hundred thousand distinct CDR3 sequences, around 16% appearing once. The sequenced sample consisted of blood. Receptor source: a woman aged 18-30 years with Graves' hyperthyroidism that later progressed to Graves' ophthalmopathy.

At least ten counts were recorded for this clonotype. The chain recombines TRBV30 with TRBJ2-1; 10 nucleotides agree with TRBD2. CDR1 is GTSNPN and CDR2 is SVGIG in the germline V gene (reference sequence). The CDR3 covers 15 residues. V was clipped by 3 bases and J by 12 bases; unmatched bases: 14. The CDR3, as DNA: TGTGCCTGGAGAATGGAAGCGGGAGGGCGATTATCGCAGTTCTTC. Residues: CAWRMEAGGRLSQFF. The whole variable domain, remainder taken from reference TRBV30 and TRBJ2-1, is SQTIHQWPATLVQPVGSPLSLECTVEGTSNPNLYWYRQAAGRGLQLLFYSVGIGQISSEVPQNLSASRPQDRQFILSSKKLLLSDSGFYLCAWRMEAGGRLSQFFGPGTRLTVL.

There are many counts of this clonotype. The J gene is TRBJ2-1, the V gene TRBV6-1, with 10 positions matching TRBD2. This CDR3 spans 18 amino acids. Germline V CDR1 and CDR2: MNHNS, SASEGT. The V gene end was trimmed by 6 bases and the J gene end by 8 bases; junction bases not matched to a gene: 19. In nucleotides, the CDR3 is TGTGCCAGCAGCCCCGGGTCGGGAGCGGGAGGGCCCTCACATGAGCAGTTCTTC. Amino acids: CASSPGSGAGGPSHEQFF.

This clonotype showed up many times. The CDR3: CASSVGTGGPYGYTF. The DNA for the CDR3 is TGTGCCAGCAGTGTAGGGACAGGGGGACCCTATGGCTACACCTTC. J is TRBJ1-2 and V is TRBV6-1; 11 nucleotides line up with TRBD1. The germline gives CDR1 MNHNS, CDR2 SASEGT. With 4 bases clipped from V and 4 bases from J, the junction kept 5 bases outside the gene matches. The CDR3 has 15 amino acids.

This clonotype occurred many times. In DNA, the CDR3 is TGTGCCAGCAGCGCCGACAGGGGGGGCAATGAGCAGTTCTTC. Protein product: CASSADRGGNEQFF. This rearrangement joins TRBV7-9 to TRBJ2-1, with 9 bases fitting TRBD1. From germline, CDR1 is SEHNR and CDR2 FQNEAQ (reference sequence). The CDR3 is 14 residues long. Trimming cost V 5 bases and J 6 bases; bases outside gene matches: 5. Variable domain in full (rest from reference TRBV7-9 and TRBJ2-1): DTGVSQNPRHKITKRGQNVTFRCDPISEHNRLYWYRQTLGQGPEFLTYFQNEAQLEKSRLLSDRFSAERPKGSFSTLEIQRTEQGDSAMYLCASSADRGGNEQFFGPGTRLTVL.

This clonotype was seen more than once but under ten times. The rearrangement links TRBV6-1 to TRBJ2-2; 9 bases are shared with TRBD2. V gave up 5 bases and J gave up 8 bases; unmatched junction bases: 12. CDR1 is MNHNS, CDR2 SASEGT, per germline. The CDR3 contains 16 residues. CDR3 in amino acids: CASSLKGLSGRGELFF. The CDR3 nucleotides are TGTGCCAGCAGTTTAAAGGGGTTGAGCGGGAGGGGGGAGCTGTTTTTT.

This rearrangement joins TRBV27 to TRBJ2-7, with 7 bases that match TRBD1. The J segment lost 0 bases and the V segment lost 8 bases, leaving 4 bases of the junction unmatched. The CDR3 sequence is 13 residues long. Germline CDR1 reads MNHEY; CDR2 reads SMNVEV (reference sequence). The CDR3 protein is CASGQAPSYEQYF. The CDR3 DNA reads TGTGCCAGCGGACAGGCACCCTCCTACGAGCAGTACTTC.

Only a few counts were recorded for this clonotype. The chain combines TRBV5-1 with TRBJ2-1; TRBD2 agrees at 9 bases. V trimming: 1 base; J trimming: 5 bases; junction bases outside the gene matches: 7. CDR3 size: 16 residues. Per the germline V gene, CDR1 is SGHRS and CDR2 is YFSETQ. The CDR3 here is CASSLFIAGDNNEQFF. CDR3 in DNA: TGCGCCAGCAGCTTGTTCATAGCGGGAGATAACAATGAGCAGTTCTTC.

This clonotype was seen a few times. The chain joins TRBV6-2 or TRBV6-3 to TRBJ2-3, with TRBD1 as a possible D gene (5 bases). Between the trimmed V and J ends, which lost 2 bases and 3 bases, there was a span of 12 bases. Germline V gene sequence: CDR1 MNHEY, CDR2 SVGEGT. CDR3 length: 15 amino acids. In DNA, the CDR3 is TGTGCCAGCAGTTACGAAGGGGAACAGACAGATACGCAGTATTTT. Translating gives CASSYEGEQTDTQYF.